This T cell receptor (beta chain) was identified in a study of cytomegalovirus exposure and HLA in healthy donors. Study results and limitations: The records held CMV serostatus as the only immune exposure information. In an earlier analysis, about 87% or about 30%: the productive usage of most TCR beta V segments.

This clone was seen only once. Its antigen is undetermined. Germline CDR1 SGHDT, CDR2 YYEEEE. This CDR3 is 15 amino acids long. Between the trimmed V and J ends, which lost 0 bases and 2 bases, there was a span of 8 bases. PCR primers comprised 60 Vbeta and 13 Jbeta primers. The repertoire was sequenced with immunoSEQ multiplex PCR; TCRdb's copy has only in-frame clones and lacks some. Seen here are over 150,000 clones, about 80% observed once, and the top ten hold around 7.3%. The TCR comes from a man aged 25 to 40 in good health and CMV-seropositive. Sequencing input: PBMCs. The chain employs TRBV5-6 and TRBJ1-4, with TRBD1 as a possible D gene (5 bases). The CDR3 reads CASSLGGATNEKLFF. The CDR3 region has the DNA TGTGCCAGCAGCTTGGGGGGCGCGACTAATGAAAAACTGTTTTTT.